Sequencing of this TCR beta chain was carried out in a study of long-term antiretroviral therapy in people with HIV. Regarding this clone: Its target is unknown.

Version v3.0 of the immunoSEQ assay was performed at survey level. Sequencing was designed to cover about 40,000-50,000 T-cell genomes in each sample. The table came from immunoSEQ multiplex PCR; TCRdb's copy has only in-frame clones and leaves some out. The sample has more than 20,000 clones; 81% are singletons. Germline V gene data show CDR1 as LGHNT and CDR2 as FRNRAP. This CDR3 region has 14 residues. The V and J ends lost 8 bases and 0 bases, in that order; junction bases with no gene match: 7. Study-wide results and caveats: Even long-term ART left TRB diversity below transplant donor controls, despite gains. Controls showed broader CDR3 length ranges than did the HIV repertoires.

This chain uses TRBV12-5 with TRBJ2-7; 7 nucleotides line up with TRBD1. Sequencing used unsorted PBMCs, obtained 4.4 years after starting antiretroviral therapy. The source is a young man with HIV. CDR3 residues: CASSNRDSSYEQYF. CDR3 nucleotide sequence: TGTGCTAGTTCCAACCGGGACAGCTCCTACGAGCAGTACTTC.